The T cell receptor beta chain under discussion was sequenced for a study of T cell repertoires in cytomegalovirus infection. V was cut by 7 bases and J by 2 bases, with 18 bases left in between. Per germline, CDR1 MNHEY and CDR2 SVGEGT. The CDR3 is 17 residues long. Regarding this clonotype: Its antigen is not identified.

TCRdb independently ran MiXCR on the reads; one entry per CDR3 protein. The table has around 300,000 distinct CDR3 sequences, 9% to 9.5% seen once; the top ten hold 3.5% to 4.5%. Findings of the study overall: HLA-C-restricted CMV clonotypes gave the most frequent clonotype in two of eight donors.

This TCR was recovered from a human donor in good health (CMV status not recorded). Some clones in this sample may be carry-over from other donors' samples. V usage is TRBV6-2 or TRBV6-3 and J usage is TRBJ2-6; TRBD1 or TRBD2 may be the D gene (6 bases each). Source material: PBMCs. CDR3 DNA sequence: TGTGCCAGCAAAGAGACAGGAGGGTTAACTGGGGCCAACGTCCTGACTTTC. Residues: CASKETGGLTGANVLTF.